This record looks at one TCR beta chain sequence and its context. Here immunoSEQ multiplex PCR was the method, and the copy in TCRdb shows in-frame clones only, minus some. Of under 75,000 clones listed, over 60% are singletons. The data stem from a study of early stage breast cancer tumors. The V gene's germline CDR1 is SGHRS and CDR2 YFSETQ. This CDR3 spans 14 amino acids. Trimming removed 0 bases from V and 5 bases from J, with 11 bases in between. This clonotype was sampled from a person aged 25 to 45 with breast cancer. This chain uses TRBV5-1 with TRBJ1-1; no reliable D call. The sequenced material came from blood. The CDR3 is CASSLGGIGTEAFF. The CDR3 nucleotides read TGCGCCAGCAGCTTGGGTGGGATCGGGACTGAAGCTTTCTTT.